Given below is one T cell receptor beta chain in context. The antigen is not known. This sample is part of a study of response to subunit inactivated influenza vaccine. Study-level findings and limits: Authors proposed each seasonal influenza vaccination draws in few new T cells.

A single record per CDR3 protein comes from TCRdb applying MiXCR to the RT-PCR reads. Among 450,000 to 600,000 distinct CDR3 sequences listed, approximately 15% were seen once. The CDR3 is 16 residues long. Germline V gives CDR1 SGDLS, CDR2 YYNGEE. V lost 3 bases to trimming and J lost 7 bases, with 19 bases between them. Source: CD4+ T cells sorted from PBMCs, taken about 23 months after vaccination. The chain recombines TRBV9 with TRBJ1-4; unclear D gene. This clonotype was obtained from a man between 50 and 69 years old who received an inactivated influenza vaccine. The CDR3 is CASSGNGDGLGEKLFF. DNA of the CDR3: TGTGCCAGCAGCGGGAACGGGGATGGACTCGGTGAAAAACTGTTTTTT. Variable domain in full (rest from reference TRBV9 and TRBJ1-4): DSGVTQTPKHLITATGQRVTLRCSPRSGDLSVYWYQQSLDQGLQFLIQYYNGEERAKGNILERFSAQQFPDLHSELNLSSLELGDSALYFCASSGNGDGLGEKLFFGSGTQLSVL.